This T cell receptor (beta chain) was identified during a study of blood T cell repertoires in COVID-19. Study details: The origin of the acute and convalescent COVID-19 samples was the United States, Italy and Spain. PBMCs, B-cell-depleted T cells, or T cells provided the cDNA or gDNA that made up the material.

This clone occurred once. The length of the CDR3 is 13 residues. The V end was cut by 5 bases, the J end by 0 bases, with 7 bases between. CDR1 and CDR2 (germline): SGDLS, YYNGEE. Authors' analysis steps: Reference gene primer amplification gave estimated nucleated cell counts. The table came from immunoSEQ multiplex PCR; TCRdb's copy has only in-frame clones and leaves some out. Clonal size and the V and J genes are those of that table, whereas D and trimming came from the DNA. The sample has around 24,000 clones, 75% to 90% seen once; the top ten hold approximately 7.6%. The chain joins TRBV9 to TRBJ2-3, with TRBD2 as a possible D gene (5 bases). The sequence derives from a human donor in a cohort sampled during active COVID-19. Sequenced: peripheral blood. The CDR3 protein is CASSSASTDTQYF. Written as DNA, the CDR3 is TGTGCCAGCAGTAGCGCTAGCACAGATACGCAGTATTTT.